Presented here are 11 T cell receptor beta chains from one specimen sequenced in a study of blood T cell repertoires in COVID-19. The assay was immunoSEQ multiplex PCR, and TCRdb's table has in-frame clones only and misses some. The sample holds roughly 200,000 clones, 85% to 90% seen once. The specimen was peripheral blood. The receptors were gathered from a man in his 60s who had recovered from COVID-19.

By its share, this clone is medium-sized. The chain recombines TRBV12-3 or TRBV12-4 with TRBJ2-1, with 9 bases lining up with TRBD1. CDR3 length equals 13 residues. Germline trimming cut 4 bases from V and 10 bases from J; bases unmatched to any gene: 5. The CDR3: CASSSGTGREQFF. CDR3 in DNA: TGTGCCAGCAGTTCCGGGACAGGGAGGGAGCAGTTCTTC.

The chain combines TRBV19 with TRBJ1-1; D call uncertain. In germline, CDR1 is LNHDA, CDR2 SQIVND (reference sequence). V gave up 9 bases and J gave up 3 bases, with 20 bases separating them. This CDR3 has 15 amino acids. CDR3 amino acids: CASILRRESYTEAFF. CDR3 sequence (DNA): TGTGCCAGCATCCTACGGAGGGAATCGTACACTGAAGCTTTCTTT.

J is TRBJ2-7 and V is TRBV7-3, with 7 nucleotides matching TRBD2. This CDR3 is built from 15 residues. CDR1 SGHTA and CDR2 FQGTGA come from the germline V gene. V lost 2 bases to trimming and J lost 5 bases; unmatched junction nucleotides: 9. The CDR3 sequence is CASSLRRELRHEQYF. The CDR3 nucleotides read TGTGCCAGCAGCTTACGGCGGGAGTTGCGCCACGAGCAGTACTTC. The variable domain in full, with the rest retrieved from reference TRBV7-3 and TRBJ2-7, is GAGVSQTPSNKVTEKGKYVELRCDPISGHTALYWYRQSLGQGPEFLIYFQGTGAADDSGLPNDRFFAVRPEGSVSTLKIQRTERGDSAVYLCASSLRRELRHEQYFGPGTRLTVT.

The chain employs TRBV11-2 and TRBJ1-1; D gene unclear. There are 14 residues in the CDR3. Germline lookup yields CDR1 SGHAT and CDR2 FQNNGV. V was trimmed by 3 bases and J by 3 bases, leaving 11 bases between them. CDR3 region: CASSFDTQYTEAFF. The CDR3 DNA follows: TGTGCCAGCAGCTTCGACACACAGTACACTGAAGCTTTCTTT.

The rearrangement links TRBV6-2 or TRBV6-3 to TRBJ1-1; 11 bases match TRBD1. V was pared by 6 bases and J by 2 bases, with 5 bases of the junction left unmatched. CDR3 length: 15 residues. CDR1 is MNHEY and CDR2 is SVGEGT in the germline V gene. CDR3 nucleotide sequence: TGTGCCAGCAGCCCGGGACAGGGGGGTAACACTGAAGCTTTCTTT. Its translation is CASSPGQGGNTEAFF.

DNA of the CDR3: TGTGCCAGCAGCCCCAACGTTGCCGGGGGGACCGATTACAATGAGCAGTTCTTC. It translates to CASSPNVAGGTDYNEQFF. The chain carries TRBV7-7 and TRBJ2-1; 7 bases agree with TRBD2. The germline V gene has CDR1 SSHAT and CDR2 FNYEAQ (reference sequence). The CDR3 totals 18 residues. V trimming: 5 bases; J trimming: 4 bases; junction bases outside the gene matches: 17. The complete variable domain, with remaining parts taken from reference TRBV7-7 and TRBJ2-1, reads GAGVSQSPRYKVTKRGQDVTLRCDPISSHATLYWYQQALGQGPEFLTYFNYEAQPDKSGLPSDRFSAERPEGSISTLTIQRTEQRDSAMYRCASSPNVAGGTDYNEQFFGPGTRLTVL.

V and J are TRBV19 and TRBJ1-2, with D perhaps matching TRBD1 (6 bases). CDR1 and CDR2 from the germline V gene are LNHDA and SQIVND (reference sequence). V shed 0 bases and J shed 5 bases, with 13 bases lying between them. This CDR3 comprises 15 residues. The CDR3 loop is CASSIDTGSMYGYTF. The CDR3 DNA sequence: TGTGCCAGTAGTATAGATACAGGGAGTATGTATGGCTACACCTTC.

The rearrangement joins TRBV11-3 to TRBJ1-3, with D perhaps matching TRBD1 (5 bases). Deletions cut 3 bases from V and 0 bases from J, with 9 bases between. The germline V gene encodes CDR1 SGHNT and CDR2 YENEEA. The CDR3 spans 15 residues. CDR3 in DNA: TGTGCCAGCAGCTTGTCAGGGCGCTCTGGAAACACCATATATTTT. Protein product: CASSLSGRSGNTIYF.

This chain connects TRBV11-2 to TRBJ2-1; D is perhaps TRBD2 (5 bases). The CDR3 totals 13 residues. CDR1 SGHAT and CDR2 FQNNGV come from the germline V gene. Trimming stripped 6 bases from V and 12 bases from J, with 18 bases between. The CDR3 spells CASRQSEGSLQFF. CDR3 coding DNA: TGTGCCAGCAGACAATCCGAGGGAAGCTTGCAGTTCTTC.

The gene calls are TRBV30 and TRBJ2-3, with D maybe TRBD2 (7 bases). The CDR3 is 13 amino acids. With 5 bases removed from V and 3 bases from J, the gap between germline ends came to 12 bases. CDR1 is GTSNPN and CDR2 is SVGIG in the germline V gene (reference sequence). The CDR3 protein is CAWSEGGTDTQYF. The DNA of the CDR3 is TGTGCCTGGTCAGAGGGGGGGACAGATACGCAGTATTTT.

In its sample, this clone was seen once. The chain is built from TRBV5-1 and TRBJ2-3; 10 bases align to TRBD1. With 0 bases clipped from V and 1 base from J, the junction kept 2 bases outside the gene matches. The CDR3 contains 16 residues. Germline values: CDR1 SGHRS, CDR2 YFSETQ. The chain's CDR3 is CASSLADRGRTDTQYF. The CDR3 coding sequence is TGCGCCAGCAGCTTGGCCGACAGGGGGCGCACAGATACGCAGTATTTT.